This T cell receptor (beta chain) was identified in a study of beta chain features in type 1 diabetes. The study reverse transcribed the entire isolated RNA, so it sequenced expressed TCRB transcripts. The repertoire was sequenced with immunoSEQ multiplex PCR; TCRdb's copy has only in-frame clones and lacks some. Among more than 550,000 clones listed, about an eighth were seen once. In regard to this clone: Its antigen is still unknown.

Study-wide results and caveats: All four CD4+ subsets of Type 1 diabetes patients contained TCRB CDR3s that were moderately but significantly shorter.

Material for sequencing was naive CD4+ T cells from blood. This clonotype was obtained from a young man with type 1 diabetes.

The CDR3, as DNA: TGTGCCAGCAGCTTGTTTTCCCGGGACAGGGATCAGCCCCAGCATTTT. Protein product: CASSLFSRDRDQPQHF. This sequence joins TRBV5-6 and TRBJ1-5, with 9 bases identical to TRBD1. The J segment lost 5 bases and the V segment lost 1 base, leaving 7 bases of the junction unmatched. The CDR3 consists of 16 residues. Germline lookup yields CDR1 SGHDT and CDR2 YYEEEE.